This is a list of T cell receptor beta chains from one sample in a study of blood T cell repertoires in COVID-19. Assay used: immunoSEQ multiplex PCR; TCRdb lists only in-frame clones, some missing. The table includes around 94,000 clones, about 86% detected once. The sequencing sample was made of peripheral blood. Every receptor here comes from a man aged 60 to 75 with acute or convalescent COVID-19. The CDR3 runs from the conserved cysteine through the conserved F or W. A D gene is named only where the DNA matches it firmly. Some rows mark clone size as missing; the rest say once, few, many or name a class of expanded clone.

D gene: NA
clone size: few
J gene: TRBJ1-1
V gene: TRBV7-8
CDR3 DNA: TGTGCCAGCAGCTTAGTCTTCGGGAACACTGAAGCTTTCTTT
CDR3 protein: CASSLVFGNTEAFF

D gene: TRBD1
clone size: NA
J gene: TRBJ1-4
V gene: TRBV7-6
CDR3 DNA: TGTGCCAGCAGCGAACAGGGGGGCAGGGCAACTAATGAAAAACTGTTTTTT
CDR3 protein: CASSEQGGRATNEKLFF

D gene: NA
clone size: NA
J gene: TRBJ1-6
V gene: TRBV6-5
CDR3 DNA: TGTGCCAGCAAATTCAGAATTATTAATAATTCACCCCTCCACTTT
CDR3 protein: CASKFRIINNSPLHF

D gene: TRBD2
clone size: few
J gene: TRBJ2-5
V gene: TRBV7-3
CDR3 DNA: TGTGCCAGCAGCCCAGGACTAGCGGCCCAAGAGACCCAGTACTTC
CDR3 protein: CASSPGLAAQETQYF

D gene: TRBD2
clone size: NA
J gene: TRBJ2-7
V gene: TRBV6-5
CDR3 DNA: TGTGCCAGCAGTTATGGGGGGGGGATTACGTACGAGCAGTACTTC
CDR3 protein: CASSYGGGITYEQYF

D gene: NA
clone size: once
J gene: TRBJ2-3
V gene: TRBV6-5
CDR3 DNA: TGTGCCAGCCATGACAGGCCATACACAGATACGCAGTATTTT
CDR3 protein: CASHDRPYTDTQYF

D gene: NA
clone size: NA
J gene: TRBJ1-1
V gene: TRBV11-3
CDR3 DNA: TGTGCCAGCAGCTCCGGACAGCAGAACACTGAAGCTTTCTTT
CDR3 protein: CASSSGQQNTEAFF

D gene: NA
clone size: many
J gene: TRBJ2-7
V gene: TRBV11-2
CDR3 DNA: TGTGCCAGCCGTCTTTCTCAGGGGAAGGACGAGCAGTACTTC
CDR3 protein: CASRLSQGKDEQYF

D gene: NA
clone size: few
J gene: TRBJ1-5
V gene: TRBV7-2
CDR3 DNA: TGTGCCAGCAGCTTCGGGGGGTATAGCAATCAGCCCCAGCATTTT
CDR3 protein: CASSFGGYSNQPQHF

D gene: TRBD2
clone size: NA
J gene: TRBJ2-6
V gene: TRBV7-2
CDR3 DNA: TGTGCCAGCAGCCTGACTAGCGGCAACTCTGGGGCCAACGTCCTGACTTTC
CDR3 protein: CASSLTSGNSGANVLTF

D gene: NA
clone size: medium-sized
J gene: TRBJ1-1
V gene: TRBV7-2
CDR3 DNA: TGTGCCAGCAGCCGCAAACGGGACACTGAAGCTTTCTTT
CDR3 protein: CASSRKRDTEAFF